Listed below are T cell receptor beta chains from one sample, sequenced in a study of T cell repertoires in cytomegalovirus infection. Using its own MiXCR run on the reads, TCRdb lists one record per CDR3 protein. This sample has hundreds of thousands of distinct CDR3 sequences, with about a sixth found just once. The specimen sequenced was PBMCs. These receptors were obtained from a human donor in good health (CMV status not recorded). Some clones in this sample may be carry-over from other donors' samples. Both conserved end residues are part of each CDR3.

j_call | v_call | cdr3_aa
TRBJ1-6 | TRBV6-4 | CASSTEENSPLHF
TRBJ2-2 | TRBV20-1 | CSARDFTSGGNTGELFF
TRBJ1-5 | TRBV15 | CATSRVFNQPQHF
TRBJ2-2 | TRBV20-1 | CSARDHDSGGAAVGELFF
TRBJ1-6 | TRBV27 | CASRFIYLDSPLHF
TRBJ2-1 | TRBV19 | CASSLLGSVREQFF
TRBJ1-6 | TRBV28 | CASSPADRVNSPLHF
TRBJ2-3 | TRBV14 | CASSQSGGGSRTDTQYF
TRBJ2-1 | TRBV10-3 | CAISEFAEDNEQFF
TRBJ2-5 | TRBV2 | CASSVRGEETQYF
TRBJ2-1 | TRBV28 | CASSPSAAGASEQFF
TRBJ2-1 | TRBV7-6 | CASTDTGAHPYNEQFF
TRBJ2-2 | TRBV20-1 | CSGQGGTNTGELFF
TRBJ2-7 | TRBV24-1 | CATSDPGTGIGEQYF
TRBJ2-3 | TRBV20-1 | CSGDSPAGGFGADTQYF
TRBJ1-1 | TRBV12-3/TRBV12-4 | CASSPDDRDTEAFF
TRBJ2-5 | TRBV28 | CASSLNGQGPQETQYF
TRBJ2-3 | TRBV12-5 | CASGLAGGDTQYF
TRBJ2-2 | TRBV6-1 | CASSEGQGARSGELFF
TRBJ1-2 | TRBV18 | CASSPIADRGLGYTF
TRBJ1-1 | TRBV6-6 | CASSYILTEAFF
TRBJ2-2 | TRBV20-1 | CSARLGRSANTGELFF
TRBJ1-5 | TRBV6-2/TRBV6-3 | CASNQGGNQPQHF
TRBJ1-2 | TRBV20-1 | CSARDSTLDYGYTF
TRBJ1-1 | TRBV7-9 | CASSLQQGSEAFF
TRBJ1-3 | TRBV28 | CASSTGNSGNTIYF
TRBJ2-7 | TRBV18 | CASSPEPGRPNF
TRBJ2-2 | TRBV7-6 | CASSLPPSGGTGELFF
TRBJ2-1 | TRBV6-1 | CASSEARDRTYNEQFF
TRBJ2-3 | TRBV9 | CASSFGLSDTQYF
TRBJ1-4 | TRBV19 | CASSIHQGQREKLFF
TRBJ1-6 | TRBV6-5 | CASSYGEGGRSPLHF
TRBJ2-7 | TRBV2 | CASSEGDRAHEQYF
TRBJ2-7 | TRBV6-2/TRBV6-3 | CASSYEEGLIYEKYF
TRBJ1-6 | TRBV6-1 | CASSDTVSDNSPLHF
TRBJ1-1 | TRBV7-2 | CASSPQWDTEAFF
TRBJ2-5 | TRBV7-3 | CASSLQGGGSGGTYKTQYF
TRBJ1-2 | TRBV5-1 | CASSLEWSDEGYTF
TRBJ1-1 | TRBV12-3/TRBV12-4 | CASSWLQRTEAFF
TRBJ2-1 | TRBV12-3/TRBV12-4 | CASREETRRLQFF
TRBJ2-3 | TRBV20-1 | CSGRGWGSTDTQYF
TRBJ1-4 | TRBV12-3/TRBV12-4 | CASSGDSGTEKLFF
TRBJ2-5 | TRBV6-6 | CASSRLAGVETQYF
TRBJ1-1 | TRBV5-4 | CASSLIPRRTNTEAFF
TRBJ1-3 | TRBV7-6 | CASSIRQAASGNTIYF